This is a list of T cell receptor beta chains from one sample in a study of blood T cell repertoires in COVID-19. The protocol was immunoSEQ multiplex PCR, while the TCRdb copy is restricted to in-frame clones and leaves out a portion. The repertoire holds roughly 230,000 clones, with 80% to 85% as singletons. Specimen: peripheral blood. Every receptor here comes from a man in his forties with acute or convalescent COVID-19. CDR3s include the opening cysteine and the closing phenylalanine or tryptophan. Each record gives: clone size, V gene, CDR3 length, D gene, J gene, CDR3 DNA, CDR3 protein. A D gene is named only where the DNA matches it firmly. Clone size is given for some rows only: seen once, a few or many times, or a class if the clone is expanded.

clone size: .
V gene: TRBV7-2
CDR3 length: 14
D gene: TRBD1
J gene: TRBJ1-1
CDR3 DNA: TGTGCCAGCAGCTGGGACAGATTGAACACTGAAGCTTTCTTT
CDR3 protein: CASSWDRLNTEAFF

clone size: .
V gene: TRBV9
CDR3 length: 15
D gene: .
J gene: TRBJ1-1
CDR3 DNA: TGTGCCAGCAGACCACCTCGGGGGTGGGAAGGGAAGGCTTTCTTT
CDR3 protein: CASRPPRGWEGKAFF

clone size: .
V gene: TRBV19
CDR3 length: 16
D gene: TRBD1
J gene: TRBJ1-5
CDR3 DNA: TGTGCCAGTAGTCCGACCGGGACAGCTAGCAATCAGCCCCAGCATTTT
CDR3 protein: CASSPTGTASNQPQHF

clone size: .
V gene: TRBV6-5
CDR3 length: 15
D gene: .
J gene: TRBJ1-6
CDR3 DNA: TGTGCCAGCAGTTACTCCGGGACACTCCTGAGATCCCTCCACTTT
CDR3 protein: CASSYSGTLLRSLHF

clone size: .
V gene: TRBV9
CDR3 length: 13
D gene: .
J gene: TRBJ2-1
CDR3 DNA: TGTGCCAGCAGCGTAGACCGGGGTAATGAGCAGTTCTTC
CDR3 protein: CASSVDRGNEQFF

clone size: .
V gene: TRBV6-6
CDR3 length: 17
D gene: TRBD2
J gene: TRBJ2-3
CDR3 DNA: TGTGCCAGCAGTCGACGGCATGGCGGGAGGCCCACAGATACGCAGTATTTT
CDR3 protein: CASSRRHGGRPTDTQYF

clone size: .
V gene: TRBV2
CDR3 length: 13
D gene: TRBD2
J gene: TRBJ2-1
CDR3 DNA: TGTGCCACTGGGACTAGCGGCTACAATGAGCAGTTCTTC
CDR3 protein: CATGTSGYNEQFF

clone size: .
V gene: TRBV21-1
CDR3 length: 14
D gene: .
J gene: TRBJ1-6
CDR3 DNA: TGTGCCAGCAGCCCGAAGTCTAGATCTTCACCCCTCCACTTT
CDR3 protein: CASSPKSRSSPLHF

clone size: .
V gene: TRBV5-1
CDR3 length: 12
D gene: .
J gene: TRBJ1-1
CDR3 DNA: TGCGCCAGCCAGAGCGGGACTAGTGGAGCTTTCTTT
CDR3 protein: CASQSGTSGAFF

clone size: .
V gene: TRBV5-1
CDR3 length: 15
D gene: TRBD1
J gene: TRBJ2-1
CDR3 DNA: TGCGCCAGCAGCTTGACGGACAGGATGTACAATGAGCAGTTCTTC
CDR3 protein: CASSLTDRMYNEQFF

clone size: .
V gene: TRBV19
CDR3 length: 15
D gene: .
J gene: TRBJ1-5
CDR3 DNA: TGTGCCAGTAGTATAGGTTTCAGGTACAATCAGCCCCAGCATTTT
CDR3 protein: CASSIGFRYNQPQHF

clone size: .
V gene: TRBV6-1
CDR3 length: 14
D gene: .
J gene: TRBJ1-1
CDR3 DNA: TGTGCCAGCAGTGAAGCGCGTGAGTCCCTGGTCGCTTTCTTT
CDR3 protein: CASSEARESLVAFF

clone size: once
V gene: TRBV18
CDR3 length: 14
D gene: .
J gene: TRBJ1-6
CDR3 DNA: TGTGCCAGCTCACCGGGACTTGGGAATTCACCCCTCCACTTT
CDR3 protein: CASSPGLGNSPLHF

clone size: .
V gene: TRBV6-6
CDR3 length: 14
D gene: .
J gene: TRBJ1-1
CDR3 DNA: TGTGCCAGCAGTTACGGGGGGGGAAACACTGAAGCTTTCTTT
CDR3 protein: CASSYGGGNTEAFF

clone size: .
V gene: TRBV25-1
CDR3 length: 15
D gene: .
J gene: TRBJ1-1
CDR3 DNA: TGTGCCAGCAGTGACTGGGACACCGTGAACACTGAAGCTTTCTTT
CDR3 protein: CASSDWDTVNTEAFF

clone size: once
V gene: TRBV19
CDR3 length: 14
D gene: TRBD1
J gene: TRBJ1-5
CDR3 DNA: TGTGCCACCAGGGACAGAAATAGCAATCAGCCCCAGCATTTT
CDR3 protein: CATRDRNSNQPQHF

clone size: .
V gene: TRBV10-1
CDR3 length: 13
D gene: .
J gene: TRBJ1-1
CDR3 DNA: TGCGCCAGCAGTGTTCAGGTGAACACTGAAGCTTTCTTT
CDR3 protein: CASSVQVNTEAFF

clone size: .
V gene: TRBV3-1/TRBV3-2
CDR3 length: 14
D gene: TRBD2
J gene: TRBJ2-5
CDR3 DNA: TGTGCCAGCAGCCTAAGCGGGAGAGGGGAGACCCAGTACTTC
CDR3 protein: CASSLSGRGETQYF

clone size: few
V gene: TRBV5-4
CDR3 length: 13
D gene: .
J gene: TRBJ2-1
CDR3 DNA: TGTGCCAGCAGCTTGTCGGCGGGTAATGAGCAGTTCTTC
CDR3 protein: CASSLSAGNEQFF

clone size: .
V gene: TRBV11-2
CDR3 length: 16
D gene: TRBD1
J gene: TRBJ1-2
CDR3 DNA: TGTGCCAGCAGCTTACTGGGACAGGGATTTGACTATGGCTACACCTTC
CDR3 protein: CASSLLGQGFDYGYTF

clone size: .
V gene: TRBV3-1/TRBV3-2
CDR3 length: 12
D gene: .
J gene: TRBJ2-5
CDR3 DNA: TGTGCCAGCAGCCCCGAGGGAAGGGCCCAGTACTTC
CDR3 protein: CASSPEGRAQYF

clone size: once
V gene: TRBV7-2
CDR3 length: 19
D gene: TRBD1
J gene: TRBJ2-6
CDR3 DNA: TGTGCCAGCAGCTTATTAAAGCAGGGGGCAAGCTCTGGGGCCAACGTCCTGACTTTC
CDR3 protein: CASSLLKQGASSGANVLTF

clone size: .
V gene: TRBV5-1
CDR3 length: 14
D gene: TRBD1
J gene: TRBJ1-2
CDR3 DNA: TGCGCCAGCAGCTCCCGGGACAGGGCGGATGGCTACACCTTC
CDR3 protein: CASSSRDRADGYTF

clone size: few
V gene: TRBV18
CDR3 length: 15
D gene: .
J gene: TRBJ1-2
CDR3 DNA: TGTGCCAGCTCACCACCGGCAGGATTCTTGGGTGGCTACACCTTC
CDR3 protein: CASSPPAGFLGGYTF

clone size: .
V gene: TRBV5-1
CDR3 length: 14
D gene: .
J gene: TRBJ2-7
CDR3 DNA: TGCGCCAGCAGCTTGGGGTTCGGTGACTACGAGCAGTACTTC
CDR3 protein: CASSLGFGDYEQYF

clone size: few
V gene: TRBV4-3
CDR3 length: 16
D gene: .
J gene: TRBJ1-1
CDR3 DNA: TGCGCCAGCAGCCAAGGGTGGGGAGAGGGTAACACTGAAGCTTTCTTT
CDR3 protein: CASSQGWGEGNTEAFF

clone size: few
V gene: TRBV19
CDR3 length: 16
D gene: TRBD1
J gene: TRBJ1-2
CDR3 DNA: TGTGCCAGTAGTAGCCCCGGGACAGGGCAGGGAGCCGGCTACACCTTC
CDR3 protein: CASSSPGTGQGAGYTF

clone size: .
V gene: TRBV7-2
CDR3 length: 16
D gene: TRBD2
J gene: TRBJ2-3
CDR3 DNA: TGTGCCAGCAGCTTATACTGCGGGAGGGCCCCAGATACGCAGTATTTT
CDR3 protein: CASSLYCGRAPDTQYF

clone size: .
V gene: TRBV7-2
CDR3 length: 15
D gene: TRBD1
J gene: TRBJ2-3
CDR3 DNA: TGTGCCAGCAGCTTGACAGGGGGCAGCACAGATACGCAGTATTTT
CDR3 protein: CASSLTGGSTDTQYF

clone size: .
V gene: TRBV7-9
CDR3 length: 13
D gene: TRBD1
J gene: TRBJ1-2
CDR3 DNA: TGTGCCAGCAGCGCCGACAGGGTAAATGGCTACACCTTC
CDR3 protein: CASSADRVNGYTF

clone size: .
V gene: TRBV6-2/TRBV6-3
CDR3 length: 14
D gene: .
J gene: TRBJ1-5
CDR3 DNA: TGTGCCAGCAGTTACGTCAGTCCAGGGGAGCCCCAGCATTTT
CDR3 protein: CASSYVSPGEPQHF

clone size: once
V gene: TRBV6-4
CDR3 length: 15
D gene: TRBD2
J gene: TRBJ2-2
CDR3 DNA: TGTGCCAGCAGTAGCGGGACCACGAACACCGGGGAGCTGTTTTTT
CDR3 protein: CASSSGTTNTGELFF

clone size: .
V gene: TRBV6-5
CDR3 length: 16
D gene: .
J gene: TRBJ2-2
CDR3 DNA: TGTGCCAGCAGTTACTGGCGGACTATAAACACCGGGGAGCTGTTTTTT
CDR3 protein: CASSYWRTINTGELFF

clone size: .
V gene: TRBV28
CDR3 length: 13
D gene: .
J gene: TRBJ1-2
CDR3 DNA: TGTGCCAGCAGTTTAGGAGGGCTGAATGGCTACACCTTC
CDR3 protein: CASSLGGLNGYTF

clone size: few
V gene: TRBV27
CDR3 length: 12
D gene: .
J gene: TRBJ1-5
CDR3 DNA: TGTGCCAGCAGTACACCGGGGCAGCCCCAGCATTTT
CDR3 protein: CASSTPGQPQHF

clone size: few
V gene: TRBV7-9
CDR3 length: 12
D gene: .
J gene: TRBJ1-1
CDR3 DNA: TGTGCCAGCAGCTCCGACACCACTGAAGCTTTCTTT
CDR3 protein: CASSSDTTEAFF

clone size: .
V gene: TRBV6-5
CDR3 length: 14
D gene: TRBD1
J gene: TRBJ1-1
CDR3 DNA: TGTGCCAGCAACCGGGGACAGGGTTGGACTGAAGCTTTCTTT
CDR3 protein: CASNRGQGWTEAFF

clone size: once
V gene: TRBV5-1
CDR3 length: 15
D gene: .
J gene: TRBJ2-5
CDR3 DNA: TGCGCCAGCAGCTTGGCTAGCCGACGTGTAGGGACCCAGTACTTC
CDR3 protein: CASSLASRRVGTQYF

clone size: .
V gene: TRBV5-6
CDR3 length: 13
D gene: TRBD2
J gene: TRBJ2-7
CDR3 DNA: TGTGCCAGCAGCCGGGGGGTTCTCTACGAGCAGTACTTC
CDR3 protein: CASSRGVLYEQYF